The clone carrying this TCR beta chain was found a few times. Original handling: Nucleated cell counts were estimated from reference gene primer amplification. The protocol was immunoSEQ multiplex PCR, while the TCRdb copy is restricted to in-frame clones and leaves out a portion. V and J calls plus clone size are reproduced from that table; the DNA served to infer D and trimming. The table shows 150,000 to 200,000 clones, with around 85% occurring only once. With 0 bases removed from V and 3 bases from J, the gap between germline ends came to 5 bases. CDR1 SGHDT and CDR2 YYEEEE come from the germline V gene. This CDR3 has 13 amino acids. The data are from a study of blood T cell repertoires in COVID-19. Study as a whole: From the United States, Italy and Spain came samples of acute and convalescent COVID-19. T cells, B-cell-depleted T cells, or PBMCs supplied cDNA or gDNA.

The sequencing input was peripheral blood. The receptor was derived from a person between 65 and 80 years old with COVID-19, enrolled during active disease. The V call is TRBV5-6, the J call TRBJ2-3; no reliable D call. CDR3 region: CASSLAGTDTQYF. In DNA, the CDR3 is TGTGCCAGCAGCTTGGCCGGTACAGATACGCAGTATTTT.